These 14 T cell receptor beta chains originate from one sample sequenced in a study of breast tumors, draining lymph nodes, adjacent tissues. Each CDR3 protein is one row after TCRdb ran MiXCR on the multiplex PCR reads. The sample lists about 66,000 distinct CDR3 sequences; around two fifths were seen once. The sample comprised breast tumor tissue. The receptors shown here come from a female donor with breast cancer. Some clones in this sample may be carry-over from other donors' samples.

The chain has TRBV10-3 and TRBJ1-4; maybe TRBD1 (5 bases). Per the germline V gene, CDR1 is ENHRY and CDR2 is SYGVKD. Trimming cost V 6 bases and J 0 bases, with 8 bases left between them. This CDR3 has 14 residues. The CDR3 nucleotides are TGTGCCATCAGGGACACCACAACTAATGAAAAACTGTTTTTT. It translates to CAIRDTTTNEKLFF.

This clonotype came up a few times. Here the CDR3 reads CATSPAAGIIRKLFF. In DNA, the CDR3 is TGTGCCACCAGCCCTGCGGCGGGGATCATCCGGAAACTGTTTTTT. V and J are TRBV24-1 and TRBJ1-4, with D unresolved. Trimming removed 7 bases at V and 11 bases at J, with 22 bases between. The CDR3 runs 15 residues. The V gene's germline CDR1 is KGHDR and CDR2 SFDVKD.

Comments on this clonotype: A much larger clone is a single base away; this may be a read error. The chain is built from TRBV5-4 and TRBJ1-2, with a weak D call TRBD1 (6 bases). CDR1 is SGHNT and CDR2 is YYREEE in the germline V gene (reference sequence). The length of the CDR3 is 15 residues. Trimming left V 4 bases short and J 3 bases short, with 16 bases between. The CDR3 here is CASSLRQAAYYGYTF. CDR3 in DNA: TGTGCCAGCAGCCTGAGACAGGCGGCTTACTATGGCTACACCTTC.

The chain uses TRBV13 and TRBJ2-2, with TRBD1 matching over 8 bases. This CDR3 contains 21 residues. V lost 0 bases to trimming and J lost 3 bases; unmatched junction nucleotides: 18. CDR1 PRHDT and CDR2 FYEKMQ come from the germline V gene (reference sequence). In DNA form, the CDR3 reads TGTGCCAGCAGCTTAGGGACAGGGGTCCCCTTGAACTATGGCTACACCGGGGAGCTGTTTTTT. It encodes CASSLGTGVPLNYGYTGELFF.

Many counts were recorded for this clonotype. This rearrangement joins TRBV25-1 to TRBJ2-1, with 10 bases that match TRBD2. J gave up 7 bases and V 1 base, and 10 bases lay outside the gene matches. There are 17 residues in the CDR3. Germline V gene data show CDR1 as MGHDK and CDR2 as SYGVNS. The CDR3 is CASSESASGRGGNEQFF. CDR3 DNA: TGTGCCAGCAGTGAATCGGCTAGCGGGAGAGGTGGGAATGAGCAGTTCTTC.

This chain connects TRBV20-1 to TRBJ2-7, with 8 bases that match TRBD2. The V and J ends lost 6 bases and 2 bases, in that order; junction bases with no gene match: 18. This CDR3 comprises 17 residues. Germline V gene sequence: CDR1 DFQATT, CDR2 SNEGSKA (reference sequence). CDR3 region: CSAWSHTNSGNPYEQYF. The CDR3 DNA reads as TGCAGTGCCTGGAGTCATACGAATAGCGGGAACCCCTACGAGCAGTACTTC.

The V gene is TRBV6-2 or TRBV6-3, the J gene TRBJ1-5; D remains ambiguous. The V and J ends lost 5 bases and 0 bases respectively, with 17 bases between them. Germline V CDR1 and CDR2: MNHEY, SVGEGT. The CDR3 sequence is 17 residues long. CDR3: CASSPAWRYYSNQPQHF. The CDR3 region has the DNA TGTGCCAGCAGTCCAGCCTGGAGGTATTATAGCAATCAGCCCCAGCATTTT.

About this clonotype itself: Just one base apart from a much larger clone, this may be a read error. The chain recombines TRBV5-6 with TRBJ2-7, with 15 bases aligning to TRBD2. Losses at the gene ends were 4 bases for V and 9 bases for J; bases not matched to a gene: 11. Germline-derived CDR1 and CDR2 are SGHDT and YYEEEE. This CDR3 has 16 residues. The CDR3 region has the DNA TGTGCCAGCAGCCCGGTGCGGACTAGCGGGAGGGAAGTGCAGTACTTC. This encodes CASSPVRTSGREVQYF.

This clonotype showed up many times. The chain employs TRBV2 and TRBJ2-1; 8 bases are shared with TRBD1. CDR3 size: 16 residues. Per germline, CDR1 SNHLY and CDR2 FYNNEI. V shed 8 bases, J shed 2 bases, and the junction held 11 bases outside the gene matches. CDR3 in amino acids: CASGRTGFATYNEQFF. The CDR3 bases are TGTGCCAGCGGCCGGACAGGGTTTGCCACCTACAATGAGCAGTTCTTC.

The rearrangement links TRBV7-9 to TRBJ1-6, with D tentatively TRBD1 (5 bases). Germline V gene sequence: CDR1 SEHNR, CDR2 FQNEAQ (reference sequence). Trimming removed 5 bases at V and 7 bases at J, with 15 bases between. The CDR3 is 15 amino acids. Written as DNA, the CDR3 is TGTGCCAGCAGCACCGGGGGACTAGGGAATTCACCCCTCCACTTT. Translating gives CASSTGGLGNSPLHF.

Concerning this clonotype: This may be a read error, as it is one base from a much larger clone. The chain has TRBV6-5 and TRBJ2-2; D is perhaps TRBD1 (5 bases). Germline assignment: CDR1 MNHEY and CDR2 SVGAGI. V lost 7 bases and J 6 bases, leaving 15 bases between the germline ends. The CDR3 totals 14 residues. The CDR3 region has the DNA TGTGCCAGCACCCAGACAGTTTACGCCGGGGAGCTGTTTTTT. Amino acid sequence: CASTQTVYAGELFF.

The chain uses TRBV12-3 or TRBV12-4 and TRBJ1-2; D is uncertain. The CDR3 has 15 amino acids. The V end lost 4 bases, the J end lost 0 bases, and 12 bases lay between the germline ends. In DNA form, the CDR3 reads TGTGCCAGCAGTTCCGCGCGGGCAGCTAACTATGGCTACACCTTC. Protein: CASSSARAANYGYTF.

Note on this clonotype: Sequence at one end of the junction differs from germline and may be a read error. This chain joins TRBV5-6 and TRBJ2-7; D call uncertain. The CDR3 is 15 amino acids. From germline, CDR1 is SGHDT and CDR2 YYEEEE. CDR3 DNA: TGTGTCAGCAGCTTGATTTGCGACGGAACCTACGAGCAGTACTTC. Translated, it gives CVSSLICDGTYEQYF.

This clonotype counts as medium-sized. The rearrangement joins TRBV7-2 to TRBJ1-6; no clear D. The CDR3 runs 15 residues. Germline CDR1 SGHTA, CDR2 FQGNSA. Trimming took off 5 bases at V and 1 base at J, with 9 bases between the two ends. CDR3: CASSPGWSYNSPLHF. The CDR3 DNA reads TGTGCCAGCAGCCCCGGTTGGTCCTATAATTCACCCCTCCACTTT.